The 19 T cell receptor beta chains below were found in one sample sequenced in a study of cytomegalovirus exposure and HLA in healthy donors. Sequencing was performed with immunoSEQ multiplex PCR; in TCRdb, only in-frame clones are kept and a portion is missing. This sample has under 200,000 clones, with 95% to 96% found just once. Sequenced material: PBMCs. Source of these receptors: a woman between 18 and 29 years old in good health and CMV-seronegative.

The chain employs TRBV6-5 and TRBJ2-7; no clear D gene. The CDR3 contains 11 residues. Trimming pared 6 bases from V and 3 bases from J, leaving 6 bases between. Per the germline V gene, CDR1 is MNHEY and CDR2 is SVGAGI. CDR3 loop: CASSQNYEQYF. DNA for the CDR3: TGTGCCAGCAGCCAAAACTACGAGCAGTACTTC.

CDR3 DNA sequence: TGTGCCAGCAGCCGCACAGGCCCGCAAGAGACCCAGTACTTC. It yields the protein CASSRTGPQETQYF. The chain has TRBV11-3 and TRBJ2-5, with a weak D call TRBD1 (5 bases). The CDR3 runs 14 residues. V lost 5 bases and J 2 bases, leaving 12 bases between the germline ends. Germline V gene data show CDR1 as SGHNT and CDR2 as YENEEA. Filled out from reference TRBV11-3 and TRBJ2-5, the complete variable domain reads EAGVVQSPRYKIIEKKQPVAFWCNPISGHNTLYWYLQNLGQGPELLIRYENEEAVDDSQLPKDRFSAERLKGVDSTLKIQPAELGDSAVYLCASSRTGPQETQYFGPGTRLLVL.

This clone was seen a single time. V usage is TRBV5-5 and J usage is TRBJ1-5; D is possibly TRBD1 (5 bases). Germline lookup yields CDR1 SGHKS and CDR2 YYEKEE (reference sequence). This CDR3 contains 17 residues. V was trimmed by 2 bases and J by 2 bases, leaving 17 bases between them. In DNA form, the CDR3 reads TGTGCCAGCAGCTTAGCCCGAGGAGGGGAGGGCAATCAGCCCCAGCATTTT. It is translated as CASSLARGGEGNQPQHF.

The chain recombines TRBV5-1 with TRBJ1-6, with a weak D call TRBD1 (5 bases). Looked up from germline, CDR1 is SGHRS and CDR2 is YFSETQ. This CDR3 contains 16 residues. Trimming took off 4 bases at V and 5 bases at J, with 16 bases between the two ends. The CDR3 DNA follows: TGCGCCAGCAGCGCCACCGGGGGGGACCATAATTCACCCCTCCACTTT. This sequence encodes CASSATGGDHNSPLHF.

V and J are TRBV5-6 and TRBJ2-3; D possibly corresponds to TRBD1 (6 bases). V gave up 6 bases and J gave up 1 base, with 15 bases separating them. This CDR3 spans 15 amino acids. Germline V CDR1 and CDR2: SGHDT, YYEEEE. The CDR3 nucleotides are TGTGCCAGCAACTATCCAGGGGATGGCACAGATACGCAGTATTTT. It yields the protein CASNYPGDGTDTQYF.

The chain couples TRBV10-1 to TRBJ2-3; no firm D call. V lost 6 bases, J lost 2 bases, and 6 bases lay in between. Germline-derived CDR1 and CDR2 are WNHNN and SYGVQD (reference sequence). The CDR3 extends over 12 amino acids. The CDR3 DNA is TGCGCCAGCAGGAGCCCCACAGATACGCAGTATTTT. The encoded protein is CASRSPTDTQYF.

The chain employs TRBV7-2 and TRBJ1-5; D gene ambiguous. The V gene lost 4 bases and the J gene lost 6 bases, with 10 bases spanning the gap. CDR3 length: 13 residues. Germline V gene sequence: CDR1 SGHTA, CDR2 FQGNSA. This chain's CDR3 is CASSSEGSQPQHF. The CDR3 nucleotides are TGTGCCAGCAGCTCGGAGGGTTCTCAGCCCCAGCATTTT. Filled out from reference TRBV7-2 and TRBJ1-5, the complete variable domain reads GAGVSQSPSNKVTEKGKDVELRCDPISGHTALYWYRQSLGQGLEFLIYFQGNSAPDKSGLPSDRFSAERTGGSVSTLTIQRTQQEDSAVYLCASSSEGSQPQHFGDGTRLSIL.

The CDR3 sequence: CASSVGGSGGAHEQFF. The CDR3 DNA reads as TGTGCCAGCAGCGTAGGAGGTAGCGGGGGGGCCCATGAGCAGTTCTTC. The J gene is TRBJ2-1, the V gene TRBV9, with 11 nucleotides matching TRBD2. Germline V gives CDR1 SGDLS, CDR2 YYNGEE. There are 16 residues in the CDR3. With V trimmed by 0 bases and J by 8 bases, 7 bases remained unmatched.

V and J are TRBV14 and TRBJ1-5; possible D gene TRBD1, 5 bases. V was pared by 4 bases and J by 0 bases, with 16 bases between. Germline CDR1 is SGHDN and CDR2 is FVKESK. CDR3 length equals 17 residues. CDR3: CASSLSTGGGSNQPQHF. The CDR3 DNA reads as TGTGCCAGCAGCCTCTCCACCGGGGGGGGTAGCAATCAGCCCCAGCATTTT.

CDR3 amino acids: CASSIQGASMNQPQHF. CDR3 nucleotide sequence: TGTGCCAGTAGTATTCAAGGGGCTAGTATGAATCAGCCCCAGCATTTT. This chain joins TRBV19 and TRBJ1-5; D may be TRBD1 (5 bases). The CDR3 sequence is 16 residues long. The V end lost 3 bases, the J end lost 4 bases, and 16 bases lay between the germline ends. Per the germline V gene, CDR1 is LNHDA and CDR2 is SQIVND (reference sequence).

The chain links TRBV11-1 to TRBJ2-7, with D hard to call. The CDR3 length is 14 residues. Looked up from germline, CDR1 is SGHAT and CDR2 is FQDESV (reference sequence). Trimming cost V 6 bases and J 0 bases, with 12 bases left between them. CDR3 residues: CASRVHGSSYEQYF. The CDR3 nucleotides read TGTGCCAGCAGGGTCCATGGCAGCTCCTACGAGCAGTACTTC. Full variable domain (missing parts from reference TRBV11-1 and TRBJ2-7): EAEVAQSPRYKITEKSQAVAFWCDPISGHATLYWYRQILGQGPELLVQFQDESVVDDSQLPKDRFSAERLKGVDSTLKIQPAELGDSAMYLCASRVHGSSYEQYFGPGTRLTVT.

The chain recombines TRBV9 with TRBJ2-7; D might be TRBD1 (6 bases). The CDR3 loop spans 14 amino acids. In germline, CDR1 is SGDLS, CDR2 YYNGEE. V dropped 4 bases and J dropped 3 bases, with 14 bases sitting between them. The CDR3 DNA is TGTGCCAGCAGCCCACAACAGGGTAACTACGAGCAGTACTTC. Translated, it gives CASSPQQGNYEQYF.

The V gene is TRBV9, the J gene TRBJ2-3; 7 bases fit TRBD2. Germline CDR1 and CDR2: SGDLS and YYNGEE. The CDR3 consists of 15 residues. Trimming at V came to 1 base and at J to 2 bases, leaving 4 bases not matched to a gene. The CDR3 here is CASSVLGGSTDTQYF. DNA for the CDR3: TGTGCCAGCAGCGTACTCGGGGGGTCCACAGATACGCAGTATTTT.

The table lists this clone with a count of one. V and J are TRBV27 and TRBJ1-3; tentative D call: TRBD1 (6 bases). V dropped 2 bases and J dropped 0 bases, with 17 bases sitting between them. CDR3 length equals 18 residues. CDR1 is MNHEY, CDR2 SMNVEV, per germline (reference sequence). The CDR3 sequence is CASSLAPPDRPSGNTIYF. The CDR3, as DNA: TGTGCCAGCAGTTTAGCCCCTCCTGACAGGCCCTCTGGAAACACCATATATTTT.

This rearrangement joins TRBV6-6 to TRBJ1-5; D remains ambiguous. Germline CDR1 is MNHNY and CDR2 is SVGAGI (reference sequence). Trimming took off 6 bases at V and 5 bases at J, with 14 bases between the two ends. The CDR3 spans 14 residues. The CDR3 DNA sequence: TGTGCCAGCAGCCCCGGGAATCGATATCAGCCCCAGCATTTT. This encodes CASSPGNRYQPQHF.

The chain links TRBV7-6 to TRBJ2-7, with D perhaps TRBD1 (5 bases). Germline-derived CDR1 and CDR2 are SGHVS and FNYEAQ. The CDR3 loop spans 13 amino acids. V was pared by 5 bases and J by 2 bases, with 10 bases between. CDR3 nucleotide sequence: TGTGCCAGCAGCCCTCAGGGTCCCTACGAGCAGTACTTC. This translates into CASSPQGPYEQYF. Using reference TRBV7-6 and TRBJ2-7 for the parts outside the CDR3, the full variable domain is GAGVSQSPRYKVTKRGQDVALRCDPISGHVSLYWYRQALGQGPEFLTYFNYEAQQDKSGLPNDRFSAERPEGSISTLTIQRTEQRDSAMYRCASSPQGPYEQYFGPGTRLTVT.

The rearrangement uses TRBV5-1 and TRBJ1-1, with D perhaps matching TRBD1 (5 bases). Germline V lookup: CDR1 SGHRS, CDR2 YFSETQ. The CDR3 has 13 residues. The ends were cut back, 5 bases at V and 1 base at J, with 9 bases in the middle. Written as DNA, the CDR3 is TGCGCCAGCAGGGGGCCGGCGAACACTGAAGCTTTCTTT. This gives the protein CASRGPANTEAFF.

The genes are TRBV18 and TRBJ1-2; TRBD1 might be the D (5 bases). Germline V lookup: CDR1 KGHSH, CDR2 LQKENI. The CDR3 runs 16 residues. Trimming took 0 bases from V and 4 from J, leaving 15 bases between them. The CDR3 DNA reads TGTGCCAGCTCACCACCTACCGGACAAGTGTCCTATGGCTACACCTTC. This encodes CASSPPTGQVSYGYTF. The complete variable domain, with remaining parts taken from reference TRBV18 and TRBJ1-2, reads NAGVMQNPRHLVRRRGQEARLRCSPMKGHSHVYWYRQLPEEGLKFMVYLQKENIIDESGMPKERFSAEFPKEGPSILRIQQVVRGDSAAYFCASSPPTGQVSYGYTFGSGTRLTVV.

The chain is built from TRBV5-1 and TRBJ2-3, with TRBD1 matching 7 bases. The J segment lost 5 bases and the V segment lost 1 base, leaving 7 bases of the junction unmatched. In germline, CDR1 is SGHRS, CDR2 YFSETQ. The CDR3 length is 15 residues. The CDR3 nucleotides read TGCGCCAGCAGCTTGTTAGGGGGCAGGGGAGATACGCAGTATTTT. Amino acids: CASSLLGGRGDTQYF.